The rows below give T cell receptor beta chains drawn from one sample of a study of beta chain features in type 1 diabetes. The assay was immunoSEQ multiplex PCR, and TCRdb's table has in-frame clones only and misses some. The repertoire holds under 950,000 clones, with roughly a sixth as singletons. The sequenced sample was naive CD4+ T cells from blood. The receptors were gathered from a young woman in good health. The CDR3 runs from the conserved cysteine through the conserved F or W. Each record gives: V gene, D gene, clone size, J gene, CDR3 DNA, CDR3 protein. D genes are given only for firm matches. A clone size is listed for some rows: how often the clone was seen (once, few, many), or a class if it is expanded.

>TRBV6-5|TRBD2|NA|TRBJ2-7
TGTGCCAGCAGTTCCTTAAGCGGGAGGGCCGGCGAGCAGTACTTC
CASSSLSGRAGEQYF
>TRBV21-1|NA|NA|TRBJ2-1
TGTGCCAGCAGCTCCCGGGACCGAAGGTACAATGAGCAGTTCTTC
CASSSRDRRYNEQFF
>TRBV7-3|TRBD2|NA|TRBJ2-5
TGTGCCAGCAGCCCCACCTCTAGCGGGAGTTGGGAGACCCAGTACTTC
CASSPTSSGSWETQYF
>TRBV27|NA|few|TRBJ1-2
TGTGCCAGCAGTTTATTCGGGGGGAGAGGCTACACCTTC
CASSLFGGRGYTF
>TRBV11-3|TRBD2|few|TRBJ2-3
TGTGCCAGCAGCCCAGGGACTAGCGGGTACACAGATACGCAGTATTTT
CASSPGTSGYTDTQYF
>TRBV9|TRBD2|few|TRBJ2-1
TGTGCCAGCTCTACTAGCGGGAGTAGCTGGGAGCAGTTCTTC
CASSTSGSSWEQFF
>TRBV7-2|TRBD1|NA|TRBJ2-7
TGTGCCAGCAGCTTGCAGGGGGCTTCCTACGAGCAGTACTTC
CASSLQGASYEQYF
>TRBV4-3|NA|NA|TRBJ1-5
TGCGCCAGCAGCCAAGACCCGTTCCGTCAGCCCCAGCATTTT
CASSQDPFRQPQHF
>TRBV6-1|NA|NA|TRBJ1-3
TGTGCCAGCAGACCAGGGTACTCTGGAAACACCATATATTTT
CASRPGYSGNTIYF
>TRBV7-9|TRBD1|NA|TRBJ1-1
TGTGCCAGCAGACCAACAGGGGATTTGGCTGAAGCTTTCTTT
CASRPTGDLAEAFF
>TRBV28|NA|NA|TRBJ2-7
TGTGCCAGCAGTTTGACCTCCCCGCAAAAGGGGCAGTACTTC
CASSLTSPQKGQYF
>TRBV7-2|NA|few|TRBJ1-1
TGTGCCAGCAGCTTAGACGGGGGGAACACTGAAGCTTTCTTT
CASSLDGGNTEAFF
>TRBV5-7|TRBD1|NA|TRBJ2-1
TGTGCCAGCAGCTTGGGACAGGGCAAGCCAAATGAGCAGTTCTTC
CASSLGQGKPNEQFF
>TRBV4-2|TRBD1|few|TRBJ2-5
TGTGCCAGCAGCCAAGATCTGACAGGGGGTCGGGAGACCCAGTACTTC
CASSQDLTGGRETQYF
>TRBV27|NA|NA|TRBJ2-7
TGTGCCAGCAGTCCGACCGGGACGATGGGCGAGCAGTACTTC
CASSPTGTMGEQYF
>TRBV7-9|TRBD2|NA|TRBJ2-3
TGTGCCAGCAGCCACCCCGGACTAGCGGGAGAAGATACGCAGTATTTT
CASSHPGLAGEDTQYF
>TRBV5-1|TRBD2|few|TRBJ2-3
TGCGCCAGCAGCTTCGGGACTAGCCGAACAGATACGCAGTATTTT
CASSFGTSRTDTQYF
>TRBV10-3|TRBD2|NA|TRBJ2-7
TGTGCCATCAGTGAGTCGAGGCTAGCGGGAGCTTACGAGCAGTACTTC
CAISESRLAGAYEQYF
>TRBV7-9|NA|NA|TRBJ1-1
TGTGCCAGCGGGGAGTTGAACACTGAAGCTTTCTTT
CASGELNTEAFF
>TRBV9|TRBD1|few|TRBJ2-1
TGTGCCAGCACAAGGGACAGCTCCTACAATGAGCAGTTCTTC
CASTRDSSYNEQFF
>TRBV5-6|NA|NA|TRBJ2-2
TGTGCCAGCAGCCCGGCGGGTGTAGCGGGGGAGCTGTTTTTT
CASSPAGVAGELFF
>TRBV5-4|NA|few|TRBJ2-1
TGTGCCAGCACTACGGACGGGATGGACAATGAGCAGTTCTTC
CASTTDGMDNEQFF
>TRBV13|NA|few|TRBJ2-5
TGTGCCAGCAGCGTTAGGGTCCAAGAGACCCAGTACTTC
CASSVRVQETQYF
>TRBV10-3|TRBD2|NA|TRBJ2-3
TGTGCCACCGGGACTAGCGGAGGCGCAGATACGCAGTATTTT
CATGTSGGADTQYF
>TRBV4-2|TRBD1|NA|TRBJ1-4
TGTGCCAGCAGCCACACCGGGACAGGGCGTGTGGCTAATGAAAAACTGTTTTTT
CASSHTGTGRVANEKLFF
>TRBV29-1|NA|NA|TRBJ2-3
TGCAGCGTACTAACCGGGACGTACACAGATACGCAGTATTTT
CSVLTGTYTDTQYF
>TRBV9|TRBD2|NA|TRBJ2-5
TGTGCCAGCTCGACTAGCGGGAGAGTAGAGACCCAGTACTTC
CASSTSGRVETQYF